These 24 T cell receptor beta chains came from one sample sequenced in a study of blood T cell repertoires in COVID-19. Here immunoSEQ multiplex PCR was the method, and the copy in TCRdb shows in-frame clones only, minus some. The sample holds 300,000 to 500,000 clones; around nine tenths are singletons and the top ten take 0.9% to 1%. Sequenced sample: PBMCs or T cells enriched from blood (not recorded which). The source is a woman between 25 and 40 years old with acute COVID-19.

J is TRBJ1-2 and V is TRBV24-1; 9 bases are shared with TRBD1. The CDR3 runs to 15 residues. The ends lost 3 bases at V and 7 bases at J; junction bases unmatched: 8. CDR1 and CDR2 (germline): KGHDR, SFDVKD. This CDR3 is CATSDTQGASSGYTF. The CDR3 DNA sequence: TGTGCCACCAGTGATACACAGGGGGCATCAAGTGGCTACACCTTC.

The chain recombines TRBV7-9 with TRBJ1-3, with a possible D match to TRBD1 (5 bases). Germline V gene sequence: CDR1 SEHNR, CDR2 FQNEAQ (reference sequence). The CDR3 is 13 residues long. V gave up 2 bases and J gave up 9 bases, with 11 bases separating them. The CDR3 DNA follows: TGTGCCAGCAGCTTAATCATGGGGGGCACCATATATTTT. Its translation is CASSLIMGGTIYF.

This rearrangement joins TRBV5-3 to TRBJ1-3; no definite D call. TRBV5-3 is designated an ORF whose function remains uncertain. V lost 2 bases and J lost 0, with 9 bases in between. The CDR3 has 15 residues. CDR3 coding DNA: TGTGCCAGAAGCTTAGGCGGCATCTCTGGAAACACCATATATTTT. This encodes CARSLGGISGNTIYF.

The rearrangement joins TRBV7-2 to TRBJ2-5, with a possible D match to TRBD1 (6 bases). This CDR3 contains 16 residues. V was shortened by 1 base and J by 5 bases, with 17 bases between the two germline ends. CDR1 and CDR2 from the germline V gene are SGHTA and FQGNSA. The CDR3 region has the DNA TGTGCCAGCAGCTTAGGGAACAGGGAAGCCGCCGAGACCCAGTACTTC. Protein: CASSLGNREAAETQYF.

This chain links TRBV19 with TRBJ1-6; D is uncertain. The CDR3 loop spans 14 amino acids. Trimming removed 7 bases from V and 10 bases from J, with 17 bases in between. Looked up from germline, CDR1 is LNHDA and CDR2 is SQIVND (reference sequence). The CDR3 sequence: CASTMRRADSPLHF. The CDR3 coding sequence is TGTGCCAGTACCATGAGGAGGGCTGACTCACCCCTCCACTTT.

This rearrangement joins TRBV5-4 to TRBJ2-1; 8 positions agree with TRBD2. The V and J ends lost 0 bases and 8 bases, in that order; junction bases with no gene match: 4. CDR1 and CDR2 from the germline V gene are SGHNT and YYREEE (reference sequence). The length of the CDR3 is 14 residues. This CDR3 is CASSLAGGAHEQFF. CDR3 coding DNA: TGTGCCAGCAGCTTGGCCGGGGGGGCCCATGAGCAGTTCTTC.

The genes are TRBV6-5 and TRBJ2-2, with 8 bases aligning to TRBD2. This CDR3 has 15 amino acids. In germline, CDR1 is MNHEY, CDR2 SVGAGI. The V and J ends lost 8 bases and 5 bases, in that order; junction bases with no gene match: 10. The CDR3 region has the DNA TGTGCCAGCTGGGGCTCAGTAGCGGGAACCGGGGAGCTGTTTTTT. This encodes CASWGSVAGTGELFF.

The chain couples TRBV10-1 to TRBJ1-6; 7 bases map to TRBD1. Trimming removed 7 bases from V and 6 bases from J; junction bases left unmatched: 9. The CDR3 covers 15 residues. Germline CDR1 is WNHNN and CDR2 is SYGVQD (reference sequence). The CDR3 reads CASIPGGQSNSPLHF. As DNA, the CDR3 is TGCGCCAGCATTCCAGGGGGACAGAGTAATTCACCCCTCCACTTT.

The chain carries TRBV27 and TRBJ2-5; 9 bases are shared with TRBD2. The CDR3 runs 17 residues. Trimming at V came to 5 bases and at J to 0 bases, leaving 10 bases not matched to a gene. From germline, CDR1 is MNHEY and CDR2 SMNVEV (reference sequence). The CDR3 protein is CASSPFPRTSDQETQYF. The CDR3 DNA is TGTGCCAGCAGTCCCTTTCCCCGGACTAGCGACCAAGAGACCCAGTACTTC.

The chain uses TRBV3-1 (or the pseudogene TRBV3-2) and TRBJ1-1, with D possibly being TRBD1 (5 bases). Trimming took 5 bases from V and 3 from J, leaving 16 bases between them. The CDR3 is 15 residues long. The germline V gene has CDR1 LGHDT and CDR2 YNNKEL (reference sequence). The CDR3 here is CASSASGKLDTEAFF. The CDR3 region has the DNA TGTGCCAGCAGCGCCTCAGGGAAATTGGACACTGAAGCTTTCTTT.

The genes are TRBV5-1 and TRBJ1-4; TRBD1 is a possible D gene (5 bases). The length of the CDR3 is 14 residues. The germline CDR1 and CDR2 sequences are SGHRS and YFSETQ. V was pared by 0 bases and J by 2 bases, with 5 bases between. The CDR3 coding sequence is TGCGCCAGCAGCTTGGAGGGGACTAATGAAAAACTGTTTTTT. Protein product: CASSLEGTNEKLFF.

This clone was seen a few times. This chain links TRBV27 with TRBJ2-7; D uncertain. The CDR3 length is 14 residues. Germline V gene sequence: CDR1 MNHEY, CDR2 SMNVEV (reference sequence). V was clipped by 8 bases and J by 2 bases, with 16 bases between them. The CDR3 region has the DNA TGTGCCAGCGGCTTCCGCAGGCCCCCCTACGAGCAGTACTTC. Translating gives CASGFRRPPYEQYF.

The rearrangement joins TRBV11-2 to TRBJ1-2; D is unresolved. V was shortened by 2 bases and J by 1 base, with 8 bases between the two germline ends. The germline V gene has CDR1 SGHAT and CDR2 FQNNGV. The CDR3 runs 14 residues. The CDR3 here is CASSLLGVNYGYTF. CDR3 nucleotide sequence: TGTGCCAGCAGCTTATTAGGAGTTAACTATGGCTACACCTTC.

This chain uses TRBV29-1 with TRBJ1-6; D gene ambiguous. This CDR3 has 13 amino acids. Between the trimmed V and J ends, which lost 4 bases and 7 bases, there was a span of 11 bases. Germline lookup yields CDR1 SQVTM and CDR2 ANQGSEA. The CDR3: CSVVEGSNSPLHF. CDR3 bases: TGCAGCGTTGTGGAGGGAAGCAATTCACCCCTCCACTTT. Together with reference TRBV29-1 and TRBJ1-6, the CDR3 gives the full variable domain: SAVISQKPSRDICQRGTSLTIQCQVDSQVTMMFWYRQQPGQSLTLIATANQGSEATYESGFVIDKFPISRPNLTFSTLTVSNMSPEDSSIYLCSVVEGSNSPLHFGNGTRLTVT.

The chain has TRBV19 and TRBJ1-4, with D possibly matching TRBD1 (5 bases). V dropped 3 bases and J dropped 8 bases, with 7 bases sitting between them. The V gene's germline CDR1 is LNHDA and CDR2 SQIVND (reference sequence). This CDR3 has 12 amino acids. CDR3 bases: TGTGCCAGTAGTATCAAGGGGGAAAAACTGTTTTTT. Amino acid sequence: CASSIKGEKLFF.

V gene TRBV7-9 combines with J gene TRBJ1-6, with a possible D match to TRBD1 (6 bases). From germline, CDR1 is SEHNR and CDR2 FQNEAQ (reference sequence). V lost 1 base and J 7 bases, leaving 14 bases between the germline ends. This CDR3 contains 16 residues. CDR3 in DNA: TGTGCCAGCAGCTTAGTGCCACAGGGATACAATTCACCCCTCCACTTT. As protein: CASSLVPQGYNSPLHF.

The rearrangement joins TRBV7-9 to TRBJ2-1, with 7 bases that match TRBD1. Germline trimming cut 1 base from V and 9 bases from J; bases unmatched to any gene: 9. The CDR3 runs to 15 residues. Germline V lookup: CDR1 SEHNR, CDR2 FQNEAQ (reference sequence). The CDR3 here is CASSLVTGWVGEQFF. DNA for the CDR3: TGTGCCAGCAGCTTAGTGACAGGGTGGGTGGGTGAGCAGTTCTTC.

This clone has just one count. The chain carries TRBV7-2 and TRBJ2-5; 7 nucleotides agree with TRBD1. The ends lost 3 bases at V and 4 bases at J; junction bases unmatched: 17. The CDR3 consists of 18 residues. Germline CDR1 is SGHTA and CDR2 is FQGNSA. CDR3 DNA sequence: TGTGCCAGCAGCTTGGTAGGGACAGATCCCGCTTGGGGAGAGACCCAGTACTTC. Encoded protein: CASSLVGTDPAWGETQYF.

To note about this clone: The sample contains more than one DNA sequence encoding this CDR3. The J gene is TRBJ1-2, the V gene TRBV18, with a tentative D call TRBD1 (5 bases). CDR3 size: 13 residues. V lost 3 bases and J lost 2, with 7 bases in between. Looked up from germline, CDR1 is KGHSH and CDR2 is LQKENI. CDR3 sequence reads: CASSPQGNYGYTF. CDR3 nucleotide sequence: TGTGCCAGCTCACCCCAGGGAAACTATGGCTACACCTTC.

CDR3 nucleotides: TGTGCCAGCAGCGGGCTTAGCGGGGGGGCTACAGATACGCAGTATTTT. Its translation is CASSGLSGGATDTQYF. The chain carries TRBV7-2 and TRBJ2-3; 11 positions agree with TRBD2. With 5 bases clipped from V and 3 bases from J, the junction kept 7 bases outside the gene matches. Germline V gives CDR1 SGHTA, CDR2 FQGNSA. There are 16 residues in the CDR3.

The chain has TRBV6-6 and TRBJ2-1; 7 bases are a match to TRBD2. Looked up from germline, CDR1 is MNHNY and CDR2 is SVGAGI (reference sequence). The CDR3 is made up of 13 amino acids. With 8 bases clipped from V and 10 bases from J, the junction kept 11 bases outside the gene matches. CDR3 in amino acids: CASAYSPGLEQFF. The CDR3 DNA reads TGTGCCAGCGCCTACTCTCCGGGACTAGAGCAGTTCTTC.

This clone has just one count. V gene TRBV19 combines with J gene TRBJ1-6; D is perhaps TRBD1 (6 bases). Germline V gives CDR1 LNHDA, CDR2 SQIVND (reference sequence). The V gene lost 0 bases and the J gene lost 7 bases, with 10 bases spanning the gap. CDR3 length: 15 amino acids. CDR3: CASSIDSGANSPLHF. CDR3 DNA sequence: TGTGCCAGTAGTATAGATTCAGGGGCGAATTCACCCCTCCACTTT.

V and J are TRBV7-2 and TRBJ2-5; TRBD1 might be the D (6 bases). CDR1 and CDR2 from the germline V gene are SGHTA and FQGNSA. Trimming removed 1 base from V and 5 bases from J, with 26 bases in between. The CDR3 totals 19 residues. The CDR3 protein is CASSLVGISGGPSRETQYF. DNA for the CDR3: TGTGCCAGCAGCTTAGTAGGGATTAGTGGGGGCCCTTCAAGGGAGACCCAGTACTTC.

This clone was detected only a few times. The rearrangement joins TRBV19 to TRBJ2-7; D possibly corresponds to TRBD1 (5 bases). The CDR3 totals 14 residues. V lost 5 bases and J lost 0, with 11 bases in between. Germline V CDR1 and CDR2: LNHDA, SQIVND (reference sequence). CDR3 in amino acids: CASSRQTSSYEQYF. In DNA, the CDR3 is TGTGCCAGTAGTCGACAGACCAGCTCCTACGAGCAGTACTTC.